The rows below give T cell receptor beta chains drawn from one sample of a study of graft-versus-host responses after intestinal transplantation. The repertoire was sequenced with immunoSEQ multiplex PCR; TCRdb's copy has only in-frame clones and lacks some. The sample consists of 75,000 to 90,000 clones, 85% to 90% of them appearing once. Their specific antigens are unknown. The material sequenced was unstimulated CD4+ T cells sorted from spleen or lymph node cells, taken before intestinal transplant. The receptors stem from a human donor who received an intestinal transplant. The CDR3 runs from the conserved cysteine through the conserved F or W. Each record gives: CDR3 protein, V gene, J gene.

CDR3 protein: CASSQQGLTNTEAFF
V gene: TRBV7-9
J gene: TRBJ1-1

CDR3 protein: CASSRLGLAGEPGEQFF
V gene: TRBV6-4
J gene: TRBJ2-1

CDR3 protein: CAWSVSASRSTNEKLFF
V gene: TRBV30
J gene: TRBJ1-4

CDR3 protein: CATTSGGWNTEAFF
V gene: TRBV28
J gene: TRBJ1-1

CDR3 protein: CASSYSRTSGSYEQYF
V gene: TRBV6-6
J gene: TRBJ2-7

CDR3 protein: CASSPPNSGNTIYF
V gene: TRBV18
J gene: TRBJ1-3

CDR3 protein: CASSYVRGKWGTEAFF
V gene: TRBV6-5
J gene: TRBJ1-1

CDR3 protein: CASSSGSAGELFF
V gene: TRBV7-7
J gene: TRBJ2-2

CDR3 protein: CASSSTSGSNGELFF
V gene: TRBV11-3
J gene: TRBJ2-2

CDR3 protein: CASSPVQGRYGYTF
V gene: TRBV7-2
J gene: TRBJ1-2

CDR3 protein: CASSFGSSYNSPLHF
V gene: TRBV7-9
J gene: TRBJ1-6

CDR3 protein: CASSRVGTAANYGYTF
V gene: TRBV6-6
J gene: TRBJ1-2

CDR3 protein: CASSDGASGDTQYF
V gene: TRBV2
J gene: TRBJ2-3

CDR3 protein: CASSWKTGSADTQYF
V gene: TRBV5-1
J gene: TRBJ2-3

CDR3 protein: CASSYARTDYTF
V gene: TRBV6-5
J gene: TRBJ1-2

CDR3 protein: CASSLQGAIQPQHF
V gene: TRBV6-6
J gene: TRBJ1-5

CDR3 protein: CASSLGQGVYGYTF
V gene: TRBV27
J gene: TRBJ1-2

CDR3 protein: CASSLAGGSNEQFF
V gene: TRBV28
J gene: TRBJ2-1

CDR3 protein: CASSLPGRKGYNEQFF
V gene: TRBV28
J gene: TRBJ2-1

CDR3 protein: CASSDSGSNYGNEQFF
V gene: TRBV6-4
J gene: TRBJ2-1

CDR3 protein: CASSRAGTPSYEQYF
V gene: TRBV28
J gene: TRBJ2-7

CDR3 protein: CASTASRTAREQYF
V gene: TRBV6-5
J gene: TRBJ2-7

CDR3 protein: CASSAKDRGQYEQYF
V gene: TRBV5-6
J gene: TRBJ2-7

CDR3 protein: CASSYSDSTNEKLFF
V gene: TRBV6-5
J gene: TRBJ1-4

CDR3 protein: CAICPGQGNTEAFF
V gene: TRBV10-3
J gene: TRBJ1-1

CDR3 protein: CSVGGGRAYEQYF
V gene: TRBV29-1
J gene: TRBJ2-7

CDR3 protein: CASSYLGQGGREQYF
V gene: TRBV27
J gene: NA

CDR3 protein: CASSSGTGPHNEQFF
V gene: TRBV11-3
J gene: TRBJ2-1

CDR3 protein: CATRGGGYGYTF
V gene: TRBV6-1
J gene: TRBJ1-2

CDR3 protein: CASMEGTVNTEAFF
V gene: TRBV2
J gene: TRBJ1-1

CDR3 protein: CASSLLSGTEAFF
V gene: TRBV5-1
J gene: TRBJ1-1

CDR3 protein: CASSESPRSNYGYTF
V gene: TRBV6-1
J gene: TRBJ1-2

CDR3 protein: CASSHDKTGATYEQYF
V gene: TRBV5-1
J gene: TRBJ2-7

CDR3 protein: CSVGPWGGRRNEQFF
V gene: TRBV29-1
J gene: TRBJ2-1

CDR3 protein: CASSVASGGTNTGELFF
V gene: TRBV6-1
J gene: TRBJ2-2

CDR3 protein: CATSKGGGANVLTF
V gene: TRBV15
J gene: TRBJ2-6

CDR3 protein: CAWGQGADTQYF
V gene: TRBV30
J gene: TRBJ2-3

CDR3 protein: CASTYLAGGYEQYF
V gene: TRBV5-1
J gene: TRBJ2-7

CDR3 protein: CASSLELNQPQHF
V gene: TRBV5-1
J gene: TRBJ1-5

CDR3 protein: CASRGGSYNEQFF
V gene: TRBV2
J gene: TRBJ2-1

CDR3 protein: CASSPLAPANTGELFF
V gene: TRBV7-2
J gene: TRBJ2-2

CDR3 protein: CASSLRPGTSGGPAYEQYF
V gene: TRBV27
J gene: TRBJ2-7

CDR3 protein: CASSLRFPPGQGVNEQFF
V gene: TRBV5-1
J gene: TRBJ2-1

CDR3 protein: CASSSPGTEAFF
V gene: TRBV7-3
J gene: TRBJ1-1

CDR3 protein: CASRSGGTGIRNEQFF
V gene: TRBV6-6
J gene: TRBJ2-1

CDR3 protein: CASSPIGQGNTEAFF
V gene: TRBV28
J gene: TRBJ1-1

CDR3 protein: CASSPPTGTRWETQYF
V gene: TRBV18
J gene: TRBJ2-5

CDR3 protein: CASSFDYNYEQYF
V gene: TRBV27
J gene: TRBJ2-7

CDR3 protein: CASSLRRLAQETQYF
V gene: TRBV7-8
J gene: TRBJ2-5

CDR3 protein: CATSITSPGNQPQHF
V gene: TRBV15
J gene: TRBJ1-5

CDR3 protein: CASSSRPGTGGSGNTIYF
V gene: TRBV11-2
J gene: TRBJ1-3

CDR3 protein: CASRIAGGPGNEQFF
V gene: TRBV6-5
J gene: TRBJ2-1

CDR3 protein: CASSPSNEVTANTEAFF
V gene: TRBV25-1
J gene: TRBJ1-1

CDR3 protein: CSATDRGQFF
V gene: TRBV20-1
J gene: TRBJ2-1

CDR3 protein: CASSSDRAWATEAFF
V gene: TRBV13
J gene: TRBJ1-1